This TCR beta chain was retrieved from a study of T cell responses to AZD1222 COVID-19 vaccine. Across the study: Doses given second, at about 4 or about 12 weeks, were pooled.

Study-wide results and caveats: Unmutated variant regions reportedly attract nearly half of all spike-specific TCRs. Donors were mostly white British, more females; clonal diversity possibly underestimated.

The repertoire was sequenced with immunoSEQ multiplex PCR; TCRdb's copy has only in-frame clones and lacks some. Of 100,000 to 150,000 clones in the sample, 70% to 90% were seen once. Regarding this clone: As yet, its antigen is unknown.

The sample in question was peripheral blood, obtained on day 0 of AZD1222 vaccination. The TCR originated in an adult in good health.

The CDR3 DNA sequence: TGTGCCAGCAGTCCCCAGGGGCACCTCTATGGCTACACCTTC. Encoded protein: CASSPQGHLYGYTF. The chain is built from TRBV28 and TRBJ1-2, with D perhaps TRBD1 (6 bases). Trimming removed 5 bases at V and 4 bases at J, with 14 bases between. The CDR3 is 14 amino acids. Germline values: CDR1 MDHEN, CDR2 SYDVKM.